A single sample is the source of the 16 T cell receptor beta chains below, sequenced in a study of T cell repertoires in cytomegalovirus infection. TCRdb ran MiXCR on the reads and lists one entry per CDR3 protein. The profile shows some 180,000 distinct CDR3 sequences, about a sixth of them singletons. Sequenced material: CD8+ T cells from PBMCs. The source is a human donor in good health (CMV status not recorded). Some clones in this sample may be carry-over from other donors' samples.

V gene TRBV7-2 combines with J gene TRBJ2-3, with D possibly being TRBD2 (6 bases). V lost 5 bases and J 3 bases, leaving 18 bases between the germline ends. This CDR3 is 16 amino acids long. Germline V lookup: CDR1 SGHTA, CDR2 FQGNSA. The CDR3 sequence: CASSRGTSVGTDTQYF. The CDR3 DNA sequence: TGTGCCAGCAGCCGCGGGACTTCCGTAGGAACAGATACGCAGTATTTT.

This clonotype was observed many times. The chain joins TRBV7-9 to TRBJ2-2; no reliable D call. The CDR3 contains 12 residues. Trimming pared 5 bases from V and 5 bases from J, leaving 6 bases between. Germline V gene sequence: CDR1 SEHNR, CDR2 FQNEAQ (reference sequence). CDR3 DNA sequence: TGTGCCAGCAGCCTAGGTACCGGGGAGCTGTTTTTT. This translates into CASSLGTGELFF. The whole variable domain, remainder taken from reference TRBV7-9 and TRBJ2-2, is DTGVSQNPRHKITKRGQNVTFRCDPISEHNRLYWYRQTLGQGPEFLTYFQNEAQLEKSRLLSDRFSAERPKGSFSTLEIQRTEQGDSAMYLCASSLGTGELFFGEGSRLTVL.

This clonotype has a handful of counts. J is TRBJ2-1 and V is TRBV4-3; the D gene is possibly TRBD2 (5 bases). Germline lookup yields CDR1 LGHNA and CDR2 YSLEER. This CDR3 spans 20 amino acids. Trimming cost V 0 bases and J 0 bases, with 21 bases left between them. The CDR3: CASSQDEGVTIRSSYNEQFF. The CDR3 DNA sequence: TGCGCCAGCAGCCAAGATGAGGGTGTCACGATAAGGAGCTCCTACAATGAGCAGTTCTTC.

This clonotype came up a few times. The rearrangement links TRBV6-2 or TRBV6-3 to TRBJ1-1, with TRBD1 matching over 8 bases. The CDR3 totals 16 residues. The germline CDR1 and CDR2 sequences are MNHEY and SVGEGT. V gave up 2 bases and J gave up 1 base; unmatched junction bases: 6. This CDR3 reads CASSYAPGQANTEAFF. CDR3 in DNA: TGTGCCAGCAGTTACGCGCCGGGACAGGCGAACACTGAAGCTTTCTTT.

The rearrangement uses TRBV7-3 and TRBJ2-5; D uncertain. V gave up 5 bases and J gave up 5 bases, with 12 bases separating them. The CDR3 is 13 amino acids. The germline CDR1 and CDR2 sequences are SGHTA and FQGTGA. CDR3 amino acids: CASSLPPKETQYF. CDR3 sequence (DNA): TGTGCCAGCAGCCTCCCCCCCAAGGAGACCCAGTACTTC. Based on the CDR3 plus reference TRBV7-3 and TRBJ2-5, the full variable domain is GAGVSQTPSNKVTEKGKYVELRCDPISGHTALYWYRQSLGQGPEFLIYFQGTGAADDSGLPNDRFFAVRPEGSVSTLKIQRTERGDSAVYLCASSLPPKETQYFGPGTRLLVL.

This clonotype was detected ten times or more. The V call is TRBV28, the J call TRBJ1-5, with D tentatively TRBD1 (5 bases). Germline CDR1 is MDHEN and CDR2 is SYDVKM. This CDR3 has 18 residues. Trimming took off 5 bases at V and 3 bases at J, with 23 bases between the two ends. CDR3 sequence: CASSPTASAGSHNQPQHF. The CDR3 DNA sequence: TGTGCCAGCAGTCCGACGGCCTCGGCAGGGAGCCACAATCAGCCCCAGCATTTT.

The chain joins TRBV7-2 to TRBJ2-7; D might be TRBD2 (5 bases). Germline V CDR1 and CDR2: SGHTA, FQGNSA. This CDR3 is built from 12 residues. Trimming stripped 2 bases from V and 5 bases from J, with 7 bases between. This CDR3 reads CASSLWENEQYF. The CDR3 coding sequence is TGTGCCAGCAGCTTATGGGAGAACGAGCAGTACTTC.

A few counts support this clonotype. The chain uses TRBV6-2 or TRBV6-3 and TRBJ2-2, with 10 bases lining up with TRBD1. Per the germline V gene, CDR1 is MNHEY and CDR2 is SVGEGT. With V trimmed by 10 bases and J by 2 bases, 13 bases remained unmatched. CDR3 length: 17 residues. The CDR3 nucleotides are TGTGCCACCATTCCTACGGACAGGGGGATAAACACCGGGGAGCTGTTTTTT. This translates into CATIPTDRGINTGELFF.

This clonotype occurred many times. The chain employs TRBV7-8 and TRBJ2-5; no firm D call. This CDR3 has 11 residues. Trimming left V 5 bases short and J 7 bases short, with 8 bases between. Germline V gives CDR1 SGHVS, CDR2 FQNEAQ. DNA for the CDR3: TGTGCCAGCAGCGGAACCGGGACCCAGTACTTC. This encodes CASSGTGTQYF.

The V and J genes are TRBV28 and TRBJ1-1; no clear D. V lost 1 base and J 6 bases, leaving 9 bases between the germline ends. Germline lookup yields CDR1 MDHEN and CDR2 SYDVKM. CDR3 length: 13 amino acids. The chain's CDR3 is CASSLLSGAEAFF. The CDR3 nucleotides read TGTGCCAGCAGTTTATTATCGGGCGCTGAAGCTTTCTTT.

A few counts support this clonotype. The rearrangement joins TRBV19 to TRBJ1-1; D is possibly TRBD1 (6 bases). CDR3 length equals 14 residues. Germline lookup yields CDR1 LNHDA and CDR2 SQIVND (reference sequence). Trimming stripped 6 bases from V and 5 bases from J, with 16 bases between. The CDR3 DNA reads as TGTGCCAGTAGGACTTGGGGGGCACAAACTGAAGCTTTCTTT. This codes for CASRTWGAQTEAFF.

This clonotype was picked up a small number of times. This chain joins TRBV2 and TRBJ2-2, with TRBD1 matching over 7 bases. The CDR3 consists of 11 residues. With V trimmed by 6 bases and J by 14 bases, 6 bases remained unmatched. CDR1 and CDR2 from the germline V gene are SNHLY and FYNNEI. CDR3 sequence reads: CASRTGSSLFF. The CDR3 nucleotides read TGTGCCAGCAGGACAGGGTCGTCCCTGTTTTTT.

This chain connects TRBV20-1 to TRBJ1-1; D ambiguous. Germline CDR1 is DFQATT and CDR2 is SNEGSKA (reference sequence). There are 12 residues in the CDR3. V was clipped by 6 bases and J by 1 base, with 9 bases between them. This CDR3 reads CSAPYTNTEAFF. For the CDR3, the DNA is TGCAGTGCCCCTTACACGAACACTGAAGCTTTCTTT.

In this sample, this clonotype turned up a few times. This chain links TRBV20-1 with TRBJ2-3, with 7 bases that match TRBD1. Unmatched junction bases numbered 2, after V lost 2 bases and J lost 6 bases. Germline V lookup: CDR1 DFQATT, CDR2 SNEGSKA (reference sequence). This CDR3 has 12 amino acids. The CDR3 region has the DNA TGCAGTGCTAGAAGCAGGGGGGATACGCAGTATTTT. Protein: CSARSRGDTQYF.

V usage is TRBV6-2 or TRBV6-3 and J usage is TRBJ2-1; D might be TRBD2 (6 bases). The V end lost 0 bases, the J end lost 9 bases, and 9 bases lay between the germline ends. This CDR3 has 13 amino acids. The germline V gene has CDR1 MNHEY and CDR2 SVGEGT. CDR3 sequence reads: CASSYSLRGEQFF. The CDR3 nucleotides read TGTGCCAGCAGTTACTCTTTGCGGGGTGAGCAGTTCTTC.

V usage is TRBV12-3 or TRBV12-4 and J usage is TRBJ1-4; tentatively, D is TRBD1 (5 bases). V gave up 3 bases and J gave up 6 bases, with 14 bases separating them. The CDR3 loop spans 15 amino acids. The CDR3 sequence: CASSLAQWGYEKLFF. CDR3 DNA: TGTGCCAGCAGTTTGGCACAATGGGGCTATGAAAAACTGTTTTTT.